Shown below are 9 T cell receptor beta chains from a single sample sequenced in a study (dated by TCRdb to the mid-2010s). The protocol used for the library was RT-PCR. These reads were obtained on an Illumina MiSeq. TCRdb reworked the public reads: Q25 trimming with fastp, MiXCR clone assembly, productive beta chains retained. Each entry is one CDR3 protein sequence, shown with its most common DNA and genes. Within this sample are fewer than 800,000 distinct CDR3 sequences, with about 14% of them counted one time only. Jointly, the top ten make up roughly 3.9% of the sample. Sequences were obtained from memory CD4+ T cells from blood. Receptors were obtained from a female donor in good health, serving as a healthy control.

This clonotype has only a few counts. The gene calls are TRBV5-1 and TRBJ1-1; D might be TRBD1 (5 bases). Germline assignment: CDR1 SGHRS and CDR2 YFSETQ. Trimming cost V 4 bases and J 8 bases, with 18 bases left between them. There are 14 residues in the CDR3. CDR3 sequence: CASSQGPIFSEAFF. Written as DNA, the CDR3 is TGCGCCAGCAGCCAGGGCCCTATCTTTTCCGAAGCTTTCTTT. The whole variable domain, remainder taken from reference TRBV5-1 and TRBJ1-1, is KAGVTQTPRYLIKTRGQQVTLSCSPISGHRSVSWYQQTPGQGLQFLFEYFSETQRNKGNFPGRFSGRQFSNSRSEMNVSTLELGDSALYLCASSQGPIFSEAFFGQGTRLTVV.

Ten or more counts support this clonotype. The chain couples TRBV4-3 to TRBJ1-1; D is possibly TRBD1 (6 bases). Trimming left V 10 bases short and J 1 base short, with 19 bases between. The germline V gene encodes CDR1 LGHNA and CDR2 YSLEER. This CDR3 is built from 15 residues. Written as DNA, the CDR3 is TGCGCCACCTCGAAACAGGGCACGGGGAACACTGAAGCTTTCTTT. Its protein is CATSKQGTGNTEAFF.

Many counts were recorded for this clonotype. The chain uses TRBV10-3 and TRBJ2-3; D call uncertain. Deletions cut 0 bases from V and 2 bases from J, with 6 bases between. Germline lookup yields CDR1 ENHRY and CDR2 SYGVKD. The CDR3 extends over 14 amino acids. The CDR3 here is CAISESGNTDTQYF. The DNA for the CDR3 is TGTGCCATCAGTGAGTCGGGGAACACAGATACGCAGTATTTT.

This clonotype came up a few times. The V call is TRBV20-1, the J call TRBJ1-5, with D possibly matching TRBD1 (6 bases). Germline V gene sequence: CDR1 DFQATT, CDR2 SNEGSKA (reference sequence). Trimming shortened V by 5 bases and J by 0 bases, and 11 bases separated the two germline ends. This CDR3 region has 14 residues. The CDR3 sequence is CSAPDRTSNQPQHF. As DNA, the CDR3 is TGCAGTGCTCCCGACAGGACTAGCAATCAGCCCCAGCATTTT.

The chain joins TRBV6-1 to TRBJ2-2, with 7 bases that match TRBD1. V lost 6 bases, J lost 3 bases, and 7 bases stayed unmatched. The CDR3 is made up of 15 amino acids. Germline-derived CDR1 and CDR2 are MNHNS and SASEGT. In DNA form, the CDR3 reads TGTGCCAGCAGGCGGACAGGAGCGGACACCGGGGAGCTGTTTTTT. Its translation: CASRRTGADTGELFF.

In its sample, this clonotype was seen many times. In DNA form, the CDR3 reads TGCGCCAGCAGCTTGGAGGCTAATGAAAAACTGTTTTTT. It yields the protein CASSLEANEKLFF. This sequence joins TRBV5-1 and TRBJ1-4; the D is unclear. The CDR3 sequence is 13 residues long. V dropped 0 bases and J dropped 3 bases, with 3 bases sitting between them. From germline, CDR1 is SGHRS and CDR2 YFSETQ.

This chain's CDR3 is CSARSDRGEQYF. CDR3 DNA: TGCAGTGCCCGATCGGACAGGGGCGAGCAGTACTTC. The chain recombines TRBV20-1 with TRBJ2-7, with 9 bases that match TRBD1. CDR3 size: 12 residues. V trimming: 6 bases; J trimming: 6 bases; junction bases outside the gene matches: 6. From germline, CDR1 is DFQATT and CDR2 SNEGSKA (reference sequence).

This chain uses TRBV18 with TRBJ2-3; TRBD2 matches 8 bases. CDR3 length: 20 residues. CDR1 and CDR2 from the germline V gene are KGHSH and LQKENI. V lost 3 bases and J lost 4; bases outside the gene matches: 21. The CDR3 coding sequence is TGTGCCAGCTCACCCCCTTGGGGTAGCGGGGAACCTGAAAGCGCAGATACGCAGTATTTT. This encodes CASSPPWGSGEPESADTQYF.

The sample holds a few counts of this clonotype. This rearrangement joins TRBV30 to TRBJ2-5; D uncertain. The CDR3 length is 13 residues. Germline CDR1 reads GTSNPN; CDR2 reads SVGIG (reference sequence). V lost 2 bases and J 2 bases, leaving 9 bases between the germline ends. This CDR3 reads CAWSRMQQETQYF. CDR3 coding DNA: TGTGCCTGGAGTAGAATGCAACAAGAGACCCAGTACTTC. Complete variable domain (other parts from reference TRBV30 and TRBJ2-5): SQTIHQWPATLVQPVGSPLSLECTVEGTSNPNLYWYRQAAGRGLQLLFYSVGIGQISSEVPQNLSASRPQDRQFILSSKKLLLSDSGFYLCAWSRMQQETQYFGPGTRLLVL.